This T cell receptor beta chain comes out of a study of blood T cell repertoires in COVID-19. Study as a whole: Acute-phase and convalescent COVID-19 samples originated in the United States, Italy and Spain. T cells, B-cell-depleted T cells, or PBMCs provided the cDNA or gDNA that served as material.

Adults between about 18 and 89 years of age took part from more than 20 US areas. Grouping used clinical history reported by participants in a survey and questionnaire. Germline trimming cut 3 bases from V and 7 bases from J; bases unmatched to any gene: 12. The CDR3 is 17 residues long. The germline V gene has CDR1 LGHDT and CDR2 YNNKEL (reference sequence). Sequencing was performed with immunoSEQ multiplex PCR; in TCRdb, only in-frame clones are kept and a portion is missing. The repertoire holds 200,000 to 250,000 clones, with around 87% as singletons. The sample was PBMCs or T cells enriched from blood (not recorded which). The gene calls are TRBV3-1 (or the pseudogene TRBV3-2) and TRBJ1-1; 12 bases fit TRBD1. This receptor was taken from a man aged 30 to 39 who had been exposed to COVID-19. CDR3 region: CASSHTGTGGDDSEAFF. The DNA for the CDR3 is TGTGCCAGCAGCCATACCGGGACAGGGGGCGATGACAGTGAAGCTTTCTTT.